This TCR beta chain originates from a study of blood T cells in healthy people across ages. Overall study findings and caveats: Both naive CD4+ cell counts and diversity were greater in long-lived donors than in aged donors. Age advanced and TCR beta diversity per million T cells fell, roughly linearly.

The authors ran a second PCR of roughly 7 to 11 cycles using a sample-barcoded 5' primer and a J-beta primer mix. Each CDR3 protein is one row after TCRdb ran MiXCR on the 5' RACE reads. Of 1.5 million to 2 million distinct CDR3 sequences listed, about 28% were seen once; the top ten hold around 7.7%. The table lists this clonotype with many counts. No antigen is known for it. This receptor was obtained from a woman aged 30 to 39 in good health. Input material: blood.

CDR3 loop: CASSQVPRAHEQYF. In nucleotides, the CDR3 is TGCGCCAGCAGCCAAGTCCCCAGGGCCCACGAGCAGTACTTC. The gene calls are TRBV4-3 and TRBJ2-7, with D maybe TRBD1 (5 bases). Germline-derived CDR1 and CDR2 are LGHNA and YSLEER. The CDR3 consists of 14 residues. V dropped 1 base and J dropped 5 bases, with 12 bases sitting between them.